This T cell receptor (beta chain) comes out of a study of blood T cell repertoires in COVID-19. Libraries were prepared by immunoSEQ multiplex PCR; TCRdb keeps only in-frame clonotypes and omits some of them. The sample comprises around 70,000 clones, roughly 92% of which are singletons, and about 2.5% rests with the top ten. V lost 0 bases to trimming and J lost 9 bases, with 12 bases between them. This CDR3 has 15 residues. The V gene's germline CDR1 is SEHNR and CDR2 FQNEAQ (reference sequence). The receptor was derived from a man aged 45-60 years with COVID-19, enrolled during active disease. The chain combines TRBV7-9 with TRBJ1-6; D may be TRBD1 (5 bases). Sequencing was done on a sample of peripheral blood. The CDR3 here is CASSLAAGETSPLHF. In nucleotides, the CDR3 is TGTGCCAGCAGCTTAGCGGCGGGGGAGACTTCACCCCTCCACTTT.